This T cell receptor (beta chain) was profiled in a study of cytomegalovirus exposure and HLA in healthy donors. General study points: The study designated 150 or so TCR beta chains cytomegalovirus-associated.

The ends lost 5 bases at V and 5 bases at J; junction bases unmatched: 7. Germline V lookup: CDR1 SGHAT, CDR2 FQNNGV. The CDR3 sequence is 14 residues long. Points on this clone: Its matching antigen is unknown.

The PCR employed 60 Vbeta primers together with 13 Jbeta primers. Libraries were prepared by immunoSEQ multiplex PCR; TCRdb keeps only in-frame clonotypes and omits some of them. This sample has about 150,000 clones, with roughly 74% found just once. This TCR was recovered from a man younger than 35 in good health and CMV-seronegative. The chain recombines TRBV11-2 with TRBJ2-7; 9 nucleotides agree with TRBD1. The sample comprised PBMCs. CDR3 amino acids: CASSRGGQGHEQYF. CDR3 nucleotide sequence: TGTGCCAGCAGCCGAGGGGGACAGGGCCACGAGCAGTACTTC.